This T cell receptor (beta chain) was documented in a study of T cell responses to AZD1222 COVID-19 vaccine. Method: immunoSEQ multiplex PCR; TCRdb's copy keeps in-frame clones and lacks some. The table lists 200,000 to 250,000 clones, approximately 94% of them singletons, with approximately 1% in the top ten. This clone has a single count. Its target is not known. This CDR3 has 12 residues. Germline V gives CDR1 MNHEY, CDR2 SVGAGI. Trimming removed 4 bases from V and 6 bases from J, with 9 bases in between. Study findings and constraints: No repertoire was sampled before or during the peak T cell response, only after it. Clonal diversity may have been underestimated in mostly white British donors. Nearly half of the spike-specific TCRs reportedly recognize variant regions that carry no mutations.

This clonotype was sampled from an adult in good health. The sequencing here drew on peripheral blood, taken on day 0 of MenACWY control vaccination. The V gene is TRBV6-5, the J gene TRBJ1-2, with D possibly matching TRBD1 (6 bases). CDR3 region: CASSSPGDGYTF. CDR3 coding DNA: TGTGCCAGCAGTTCCCCAGGGGATGGCTACACCTTC.